This TCR beta chain was recovered during a study of shared clonotypes between healthy human individuals. Assay: immunoSEQ multiplex PCR; the TCRdb copy retains only in-frame clones and omits some. The table lists about 2 million clones, about 95% of them singletons. This CDR3 region has 12 residues. Germline loops: CDR1 MNHEY, CDR2 SVGAGI. V lost 7 bases to trimming and J lost 8 bases; unmatched junction nucleotides: 5. CD45RO-negative, CCR7-selected cells formed the naive CD8 fraction, which excluded terminally differentiated effector memory CD45RA+ cells. The chain links TRBV6-5 to TRBJ1-2, with 9 bases that match TRBD1. The sequenced sample consisted of naive CD8+ T cells sorted from blood. This clonotype originated in a man younger than 30 in good health. CDR3 amino acids: CASTGQGVGYTF. DNA for the CDR3: TGTGCCAGCACGGGACAGGGCGTCGGCTACACCTTC.